Following are 24 T cell receptor beta chains from one sample sequenced in a study of CD8+ T cells in alopecia areata. Described treatment: oral pan-JAK inhibitor, 5-10 mg twice daily. Extracted RNA was reverse transcribed into cDNA, the sequencing template. Clones were sequenced by immunoSEQ multiplex PCR, and TCRdb holds only the in-frame ones, with some missing. The sample includes 250,000 to 300,000 clones, 58% of them seen just once. This material consisted of CD4+ T cells sorted from blood, taken at week 24, from a patient treated with tofacitinib. The receptors were gathered from a human donor with alopecia areata.

The chain combines TRBV30 with TRBJ2-7, with D possibly being TRBD1 (6 bases). This CDR3 has 12 residues. V lost 3 bases to trimming and J lost 4 bases, with 10 bases between them. Germline CDR1 reads GTSNPN; CDR2 reads SVGIG (reference sequence). For the CDR3, the DNA is TGTGCCTGGAGAAATACAGGGTACGAGCAGTACTTC. Protein sequence: CAWRNTGYEQYF.

This clone has a handful of counts. The rearrangement links TRBV7-9 to TRBJ1-1; D is undetermined. The CDR3 has 13 residues. Per the germline V gene, CDR1 is SEHNR and CDR2 is FQNEAQ (reference sequence). V shed 3 bases and J shed 2 bases, with 7 bases lying between them. This CDR3 is CASSFRDNTEAFF. CDR3 sequence (DNA): TGTGCCAGCAGCTTCCGAGATAACACTGAAGCTTTCTTT.

The chain links TRBV29-1 to TRBJ2-1; perhaps TRBD2 as D (6 bases). CDR1 SQVTM and CDR2 ANQGSEA come from the germline V gene. The CDR3 has 12 residues. As DNA, the CDR3 is TGCACCATCAGCGGGCTGGGATATGAGCAGTTCTTC. Its protein product is CTISGLGYEQFF.

The J gene is TRBJ2-7, the V gene TRBV30, with a possible D match to TRBD1 (5 bases). This CDR3 has 13 residues. In germline, CDR1 is GTSNPN, CDR2 SVGIG (reference sequence). Trimming left V 1 base short and J 7 bases short, with 14 bases between. For the CDR3, the DNA is TGTGCCTGGAGTGGATCAGCAGGGCTAGAGCAGTACTTC. The encoded protein is CAWSGSAGLEQYF.

V gene TRBV2 combines with J gene TRBJ1-2; TRBD1 matches 7 bases. Germline V lookup: CDR1 SNHLY, CDR2 FYNNEI. The CDR3 is 15 amino acids. With 1 base clipped from V and 2 bases from J, the junction kept 4 bases outside the gene matches. The CDR3 protein is CASSEGGTVNYGYTF. The CDR3 nucleotides read TGTGCCAGCAGTGAAGGTGGGACAGTCAACTATGGCTACACCTTC.

This chain uses TRBV30 with TRBJ1-2; D gene ambiguous. Germline V gene lookup returns CDR1 GTSNPN and CDR2 SVGIG (reference sequence). The V end lost 4 bases, the J end lost 4 bases, and 7 bases lay between the germline ends. The CDR3 totals 11 residues. Here the CDR3 DNA reads TGTGCCTGGACTAGCTTCTATGGCTACACCTTC. Translated: CAWTSFYGYTF.

The chain uses TRBV28 and TRBJ1-1; D uncertain. Germline V gene lookup returns CDR1 MDHEN and CDR2 SYDVKM. The CDR3 runs to 8 residues. The CDR3: CADSRAFF. CDR3 sequence (DNA): TGTGCTGACTCCAGAGCTTTCTTT.

The rearrangement links TRBV29-1 to TRBJ2-5, with TRBD2 matching 11 bases. V trimming: 5 bases; J trimming: 5 bases; junction bases outside the gene matches: 10. Germline-derived CDR1 and CDR2 are SQVTM and ANQGSEA. The CDR3 contains 15 residues. The CDR3 sequence is CSVTDLAGGAETQYF. The DNA for the CDR3 is TGCAGCGTTACTGACCTAGCGGGGGGTGCTGAGACCCAGTACTTC.

The genes are TRBV7-8 and TRBJ1-2; 7 positions agree with TRBD1. Germline V gives CDR1 SGHVS, CDR2 FQNEAQ. After removal of 6 bases from V and 2 bases from J, the junction contained 9 bases not matched to a gene. CDR3 length equals 15 residues. The CDR3 nucleotides are TGTGCCAGCAGTACCAGACAGGGCGGGAACTATGGCTACACCTTC. Amino acid sequence: CASSTRQGGNYGYTF.

This clone was counted a few times. This chain links TRBV6-6 with TRBJ1-1, with D perhaps TRBD1 (5 bases). V lost 8 bases, J lost 0 bases, and 7 bases lay in between. CDR1 is MNHNY, CDR2 SVGAGI, per germline (reference sequence). This CDR3 spans 12 amino acids. CDR3 bases: TGTGCCAGCCAGGGTATGAACACTGAAGCTTTCTTT. Translation: CASQGMNTEAFF.

This clone turned up a few times. The chain joins TRBV5-1 to TRBJ2-7; TRBD2 matches at 9 bases. Germline-derived CDR1 and CDR2 are SGHRS and YFSETQ. This CDR3 spans 14 amino acids. With V trimmed by 4 bases and J by 1 base, 3 bases remained unmatched. CDR3 amino acids: CASSLAGGSYEQYF. For the CDR3, the DNA is TGCGCCAGCAGCCTGGCGGGAGGGTCCTACGAGCAGTACTTC.

The J gene is TRBJ2-4, the V gene TRBV28; D ambiguous. There are 19 residues in the CDR3. Germline V CDR1 and CDR2: MDHEN, SYDVKM. The V end lost 1 base, the J end lost 0 bases, and 19 bases lay between the germline ends. The CDR3 nucleotides are TGTGCCAGCAGTTTATTTTGGACCCGACCGGGTTTAGCCAAAAACATTCAGTACTTC. Translated, it gives CASSLFWTRPGLAKNIQYF.

This clone was counted only a few times. The chain combines TRBV29-1 with TRBJ1-2; the D gene is possibly TRBD1 (5 bases). The CDR3 extends over 12 amino acids. The germline V and J ends were trimmed by 4 bases and 3 bases, with 9 bases remaining between them. Germline V gives CDR1 SQVTM, CDR2 ANQGSEA. The CDR3 DNA sequence: TGCAGCGTTGTGACAGCCGACTATGGCTACACCTTC. Translating gives CSVVTADYGYTF.

The V and J genes are TRBV12-5 and TRBJ2-1; D call uncertain. This CDR3 comprises 12 residues. Trimming took 5 bases from V and 8 from J, leaving 10 bases between them. Germline CDR1 is LGHNT and CDR2 is FRNRAP. The CDR3 sequence: CASGAQSHEQFF. CDR3 coding DNA: TGTGCTAGTGGTGCCCAGAGTCATGAGCAGTTCTTC.

The chain is built from TRBV29-1 and TRBJ2-3, with D possibly matching TRBD1 (5 bases). CDR3 size: 14 residues. Germline CDR1 and CDR2: SQVTM and ANQGSEA. Trimming took 6 bases from V and 0 from J, leaving 13 bases between them. The DNA for the CDR3 is TGCAGCGTCGTTAAGGCAGGGAGCACAGATACGCAGTATTTT. The encoded protein is CSVVKAGSTDTQYF.

This clone turned up a few times. The J gene is TRBJ1-5, the V gene TRBV6-6; possibly TRBD1 for D (5 bases). Trimming pared 5 bases from V and 6 bases from J, leaving 11 bases between. The CDR3 covers 13 residues. Germline CDR1 MNHNY, CDR2 SVGAGI (reference sequence). The CDR3: CASSVDRSQPQHF. The CDR3 nucleotides are TGTGCCAGCAGTGTAGACAGAAGTCAGCCCCAGCATTTT.

This clone was counted between two and nine times. This chain uses TRBV19 with TRBJ1-1; maybe TRBD1 (5 bases). Trimming shortened V by 7 bases and J by 1 base, and 7 bases separated the two germline ends. Germline V gives CDR1 LNHDA, CDR2 SQIVND (reference sequence). This CDR3 region has 12 residues. CDR3 DNA sequence: TGTGCCAGTACGACAGAGAACACTGAAGCTTTCTTT. It translates to CASTTENTEAFF.

The V call is TRBV4-1, the J call TRBJ1-4; no firm D call. Germline lookup yields CDR1 MGHRA and CDR2 YSYEKL. The CDR3 is 16 residues long. V was shortened by 0 bases and J by 8 bases, with 16 bases between the two germline ends. The CDR3 is CASSQELRVGREKLFF. CDR3 bases: TGCGCCAGCAGCCAAGAACTGAGGGTAGGAAGGGAAAAACTGTTTTTT.

This clone was recorded a few times. The rearrangement uses TRBV29-1 and TRBJ2-2; 8 bases line up with TRBD1. The CDR3 consists of 16 residues. With 3 bases clipped from V and 4 bases from J, the junction kept 10 bases outside the gene matches. Germline values: CDR1 SQVTM, CDR2 ANQGSEA. The CDR3 DNA is TGCAGCGTTGAGGAGGCCGGGACAGGATCCACCGGGGAGCTGTTTTTT. This translates into CSVEEAGTGSTGELFF.

The count of this clone is one. V and J are TRBV30 and TRBJ2-3; D is unresolved. Germline lookup yields CDR1 GTSNPN and CDR2 SVGIG (reference sequence). The CDR3 consists of 13 residues. V dropped 4 bases and J dropped 1 base, with 9 bases sitting between them. The CDR3 region has the DNA TGTGCCTGGAAAACCCGAGGCACAGATACGCAGTATTTT. Protein product: CAWKTRGTDTQYF.

This rearrangement joins TRBV28 to TRBJ2-7; D ambiguous. This CDR3 is built from 12 residues. Germline V lookup: CDR1 MDHEN, CDR2 SYDVKM. The V end lost 8 bases, the J end lost 2 bases, and 10 bases lay between the germline ends. The chain's CDR3 is CASGGDTYEQYF. For the CDR3, the DNA is TGTGCCAGCGGTGGTGATACCTACGAGCAGTACTTC.

This chain's CDR3 is CASSLDSRYGYTF. In nucleotides, the CDR3 is TGTGCCAGCAGCTTGGACAGCCGCTATGGCTACACCTTC. The J gene is TRBJ1-2, the V gene TRBV7-9, with D perhaps TRBD1 (6 bases). Trimming took 3 bases from V and 4 from J, leaving 9 bases between them. The germline gives CDR1 SEHNR, CDR2 FQNEAQ (reference sequence). The CDR3 sequence is 13 residues long. The whole variable domain, remainder taken from reference TRBV7-9 and TRBJ1-2, is DTGVSQNPRHKITKRGQNVTFRCDPISEHNRLYWYRQTLGQGPEFLTYFQNEAQLEKSRLLSDRFSAERPKGSFSTLEIQRTEQGDSAMYLCASSLDSRYGYTFGSGTRLTVV.

The genes are TRBV2 and TRBJ2-4; 12 nucleotides align to TRBD2. V shed 6 bases and J 1 base; nucleotides not matched to a gene: 1. Germline CDR1 is SNHLY and CDR2 is FYNNEI. The CDR3 loop spans 15 amino acids. The CDR3 protein is CASSTSGGAKNIQYF. The CDR3 nucleotides read TGTGCCAGCAGCACTAGCGGGGGGGCCAAAAACATTCAGTACTTC.

The sample holds a few counts of this clone. This chain connects TRBV7-2 to TRBJ2-2; 7 nucleotides match TRBD1. Germline V gives CDR1 SGHTA, CDR2 FQGNSA. V gave up 4 bases and J gave up 8 bases; unmatched junction bases: 7. The CDR3 spans 14 residues. The CDR3 coding sequence is TGTGCCAGCAGCTCGACAGGGCTTGTGGGGGAGCTGTTTTTT. Protein product: CASSSTGLVGELFF.